The 17 T cell receptor beta chains in this list originate from one sample, sequenced in a study of T cell responses to AZD1222 COVID-19 vaccine. Using immunoSEQ multiplex PCR, the repertoire was profiled, and TCRdb retains in-frame clones only, with some absent. This table holds under 200,000 clones, around 94% found once. Sample: peripheral blood, taken on day 0 of AZD1222 vaccination. The receptors shown here come from an adult in good health.

V usage is TRBV3-1 (or the pseudogene TRBV3-2) and J usage is TRBJ1-5; D gene ambiguous. The germline CDR1 and CDR2 sequences are LGHDT and YNNKEL (reference sequence). The CDR3 is made up of 12 amino acids. The germline V and J ends were trimmed by 1 base and 6 bases, with 4 bases remaining between them. CDR3: CASSQVGQPQHF. The CDR3 nucleotides are TGTGCCAGCAGCCAAGTCGGTCAGCCCCAGCATTTT.

J is TRBJ1-2 and V is TRBV9, with a weak D call TRBD1 (6 bases). Germline-derived CDR1 and CDR2 are SGDLS and YYNGEE. The CDR3 length is 12 residues. V was pared by 5 bases and J by 6 bases, with 11 bases between. The CDR3 DNA is TGTGCCAGCAGTGGGGGCCGGGATGGCTACACCTTC. It is translated as CASSGGRDGYTF. Full variable domain (missing parts from reference TRBV9 and TRBJ1-2): DSGVTQTPKHLITATGQRVTLRCSPRSGDLSVYWYQQSLDQGLQFLIQYYNGEERAKGNILERFSAQQFPDLHSELNLSSLELGDSALYFCASSGGRDGYTFGSGTRLTVV.

The genes are TRBV5-1 and TRBJ2-1; 9 bases line up with TRBD2. Trimming took 7 bases from V and 8 from J; bases not matched to a gene: 19. The germline CDR1 and CDR2 sequences are SGHRS and YFSETQ. This CDR3 is 17 amino acids long. CDR3 sequence: CASLGQGLASDGHEQFF. CDR3 nucleotide sequence: TGCGCCAGCCTAGGCCAGGGACTAGCATCCGATGGCCATGAGCAGTTCTTC. Combining the CDR3 with reference TRBV5-1 and TRBJ2-1 gives the whole variable domain KAGVTQTPRYLIKTRGQQVTLSCSPISGHRSVSWYQQTPGQGLQFLFEYFSETQRNKGNFPGRFSGRQFSNSRSEMNVSTLELGDSALYLCASLGQGLASDGHEQFFGPGTRLTVL.

This chain joins TRBV27 and TRBJ2-7; TRBD2 agrees at 7 bases. This CDR3 is built from 15 residues. J lost 5 bases, V lost 5 bases, and 12 bases had no gene match. CDR1 is MNHEY and CDR2 is SMNVEV in the germline V gene (reference sequence). The CDR3: CASSPIVGLVNEQYF. The CDR3, as DNA: TGTGCCAGCAGTCCGATAGTAGGACTAGTAAACGAGCAGTACTTC.

The chain links TRBV7-6 to TRBJ2-7; 7 bases line up with TRBD2. Germline V lookup: CDR1 SGHVS, CDR2 FNYEAQ. V shed 1 base, J shed 6 bases, and the junction held 9 bases outside the gene matches. This CDR3 comprises 15 residues. CDR3 bases: TGTGCCAGCAGCTTAGGGCGGGAGTTGATGGGCGAGCAGTACTTC. As protein: CASSLGRELMGEQYF. Variable domain in full (rest from reference TRBV7-6 and TRBJ2-7): GAGVSQSPRYKVTKRGQDVALRCDPISGHVSLYWYRQALGQGPEFLTYFNYEAQQDKSGLPNDRFSAERPEGSISTLTIQRTEQRDSAMYRCASSLGRELMGEQYFGPGTRLTVT.

This chain uses TRBV28 with TRBJ1-3, with D hard to call. Germline CDR1 MDHEN, CDR2 SYDVKM. V dropped 7 bases and J dropped 2 bases, with 12 bases sitting between them. This CDR3 has 14 residues. The CDR3 protein is CASTWGVTGNTIYF. The DNA of the CDR3 is TGTGCCAGCACCTGGGGTGTCACTGGAAACACCATATATTTT.

This rearrangement joins TRBV5-4 to TRBJ2-3, with a possible D match to TRBD1 (5 bases). Germline lookup yields CDR1 SGHNT and CDR2 YYREEE (reference sequence). This CDR3 has 13 residues. V was clipped by 4 bases and J by 4 bases, with 10 bases between them. In DNA form, the CDR3 reads TGTGCCAGCAGCCCGGCGACAGCAGATACGCAGTATTTT. This gives the protein CASSPATADTQYF.

V usage is TRBV4-1 and J usage is TRBJ2-7, with D hard to call. V lost 0 bases to trimming and J lost 4 bases, with 7 bases between them. The length of the CDR3 is 13 residues. Germline V CDR1 and CDR2: MGHRA, YSYEKL. The chain's CDR3 is CASSQERSYEQYF. CDR3 coding DNA: TGCGCCAGCAGCCAAGAGCGCAGTTACGAGCAGTACTTC.

The gene calls are TRBV19 and TRBJ1-1, with D uncertain. In germline, CDR1 is LNHDA, CDR2 SQIVND (reference sequence). V was clipped by 4 bases and J by 7 bases, with 7 bases between them. This CDR3 region has 11 residues. The CDR3 DNA follows: TGTGCCAGTAGTAGGCAGCGTGAAGCTTTCTTT. It translates to CASSRQREAFF.

This chain links TRBV10-1 with TRBJ1-2; TRBD1 might be the D (6 bases). The CDR3 extends over 14 amino acids. The germline gives CDR1 WNHNN, CDR2 SYGVQD (reference sequence). Trimming shortened V by 5 bases and J by 5 bases, and 15 bases separated the two germline ends. In DNA, the CDR3 is TGCGCCAGCAGTACCGACAGGAACCCTTATGGCTACACCTTC. It encodes CASSTDRNPYGYTF.

The chain is built from TRBV29-1 and TRBJ1-2, with D possibly matching TRBD1 (6 bases). The germline V gene has CDR1 SQVTM and CDR2 ANQGSEA. CDR3 length: 11 residues. Trimming stripped 6 bases from V and 6 bases from J, with 11 bases between. The CDR3 coding sequence is TGCAGCGTCCTCGACAGGAATGGCTACACCTTC. Translating it yields CSVLDRNGYTF.

The V and J genes are TRBV9 and TRBJ1-2; TRBD1 matches at 7 bases. V shed 0 bases, J shed 4 bases, and the junction held 9 bases outside the gene matches. Germline CDR1 and CDR2: SGDLS and YYNGEE. The CDR3 loop spans 16 amino acids. The CDR3 bases are TGTGCCAGCAGCGTAGGGGGTGACAGGGCCATCTATGGCTACACCTTC. This codes for CASSVGGDRAIYGYTF.

The chain has TRBV19 and TRBJ1-3; D ambiguous. The V end lost 10 bases, the J end lost 0 bases, and 13 bases lay between the germline ends. CDR3 size: 14 residues. Germline CDR1 reads LNHDA; CDR2 reads SQIVND (reference sequence). CDR3 protein: CATGPGHSGNTIYF. CDR3 nucleotides: TGTGCCACCGGCCCGGGTCACTCTGGAAACACCATATATTTT. Full variable domain (rest looked up from reference TRBV19 and TRBJ1-3): DGGITQSPKYLFRKEGQNVTLSCEQNLNHDAMYWYRQDPGQGLRLIYYSQIVNDFQKGDIAEGYSVSREKKESFPLTVTSAQKNPTAFYLCATGPGHSGNTIYFGEGSWLTVV.

The V and J genes are TRBV5-6 and TRBJ1-6, with 10 nucleotides matching TRBD1. This CDR3 is 13 amino acids long. Per germline, CDR1 SGHDT and CDR2 YYEEEE. After removal of 5 bases from V and 7 bases from J, the junction contained 0 bases not matched to a gene. The CDR3 spells CASRGQGNSPLHF. The CDR3 DNA reads TGTGCCAGCAGGGGACAGGGGAATTCACCCCTCCACTTT.

The V gene is TRBV9, the J gene TRBJ2-2; TRBD2 might be the D (6 bases). Trimming left V 3 bases short and J 6 bases short, with 15 bases between. The germline gives CDR1 SGDLS, CDR2 YYNGEE. The CDR3 runs to 15 residues. CDR3 coding DNA: TGTGCCAGCAGCGGTCACATGGGAGGTTCCGGGGAGCTGTTTTTT. This encodes CASSGHMGGSGELFF.

The chain recombines TRBV5-4 with TRBJ2-7; D possibly matches TRBD1 or TRBD2 (6 bases each). Per germline, CDR1 SGHNT and CDR2 YYREEE (reference sequence). Trimming took off 3 bases at V and 9 bases at J, with 19 bases between the two ends. The CDR3 length is 14 residues. The CDR3 DNA is TGTGCCAGCAGCTCCCCGAGAGACAGGCGGGGGCAGTACTTC. It codes for CASSSPRDRRGQYF.

The V gene is TRBV7-8, the J gene TRBJ2-5; 9 bases are a match to TRBD2. J lost 2 bases, V lost 5 bases, and 12 bases had no gene match. Per the germline V gene, CDR1 is SGHVS and CDR2 is FQNEAQ. CDR3 size: 17 residues. For the CDR3, the DNA is TGTGCCAGCAGCGCGCGCAGGACTAGCGTACATCAAGAGACCCAGTACTTC. It yields the protein CASSARRTSVHQETQYF.